The rows below give T cell receptor beta chains drawn from one sample of a study of T cells in Graves' hyperthyroidism and ophthalmopathy. TCRdb redid the calling of the multiplex PCR reads with MiXCR, one entry per CDR3 protein. The table lists a few hundred thousand distinct CDR3 sequences, 13% of them singletons. The material sequenced was blood. These receptors all come from a man aged 30 to 39 with Graves' hyperthyroidism that later progressed to Graves' ophthalmopathy. Each CDR3 is given with its conserved first and last residue.

TRBV7-9	CASSLGRGGVYGYTF
TRBV7-9	CASSANRDTEAFF
TRBV9	CASSVASGYNEQFF
TRBV12-3/TRBV12-4	CASSLDPNSNEKLFF
TRBV18	CASSPRAAAVNEKLFF
TRBV20-1	CSARMGSGSNQPQHF
TRBV20-1	CSARAGGSYNSPLHF
TRBV25-1	CASSYSGARGNTIYF
TRBV20-1	CSASWGPVETQYF
TRBV11-3	CASSFTSAVHEQFF
TRBV6-1	CASSPGPNRHNIQYF
TRBV6-5	CASSYAPRGPQETQYF
TRBV5-6	CASSLTGAHSYNEQFF
TRBV4-1	CASSPQRGYGEQFF
TRBV28	CASSSSGGPPTTQYF
TRBV6-1	CASSRPGSHWETQYF
TRBV2	CASIRDRGRATNEKLFF
TRBV3-1	CASSQGAGTFF
TRBV11-2	CASSLSLGHEQFF
TRBV6-1	CASSEAGAGSWETQYF
TRBV7-9	CASSDSKMGSEAFF
TRBV12-5	CASGLGQVEQFF
TRBV5-1	CASSSNQWGGVNEQFF
TRBV20-1	CSAYKTGSSYEQYF
TRBV20-1	CSATGGGRMSSTDTQYF
TRBV12-3/TRBV12-4	CASSLGFHRDEAFF
TRBV29-1	CSVRHPQETQYF
TRBV28	CASSPEGAGDQPQHF
TRBV9	CASSPPPGTSGGTQETQYF
TRBV7-9	CASSPPETSKNIQYF
TRBV7-9	CASSWLAGGYEQYF
TRBV12-3/TRBV12-4	CASSLFRGDQPQHF
TRBV9	CASSVAGQGSYNEQFF
TRBV3-1	CASSGLAGNYEQYF
TRBV20-1	CSARRRGYNEQFF
TRBV7-9	CASSLDPREQYF
TRBV6-1	CASRPGLYQPQHF
TRBV28	CASSLLDSATNEKLFF
TRBV2	CASSEGRYSTDTQYF
TRBV5-1	CASSLNPGANQPQHF
TRBV29-1	CSVESGRGTQETQYF
TRBV5-1	CASSLRQGTGTEAFF
TRBV9	CASSVTSGGTETQYF
TRBV7-9	CASSYLAGGQETQYF
TRBV5-1	CASSELGGGGNTIYF
TRBV12-3/TRBV12-4	CASSLTGQENYGYTF
TRBV6-4	CASSYYRSGDNSPLHF
TRBV6-1	CASGGQANTGELFF
TRBV6-1	CASRPFEGGGYEQYF
TRBV28	CASNRQVSSYEQYF
TRBV7-2	CASRGRRFEQSF
TRBV3-1	CASSQYRGFYEQYF
TRBV6-1	CASSEAHGYEQYF
TRBV30	CASDRGPYNEQFF
TRBV3-1	CASSQRTSGGDTQYF